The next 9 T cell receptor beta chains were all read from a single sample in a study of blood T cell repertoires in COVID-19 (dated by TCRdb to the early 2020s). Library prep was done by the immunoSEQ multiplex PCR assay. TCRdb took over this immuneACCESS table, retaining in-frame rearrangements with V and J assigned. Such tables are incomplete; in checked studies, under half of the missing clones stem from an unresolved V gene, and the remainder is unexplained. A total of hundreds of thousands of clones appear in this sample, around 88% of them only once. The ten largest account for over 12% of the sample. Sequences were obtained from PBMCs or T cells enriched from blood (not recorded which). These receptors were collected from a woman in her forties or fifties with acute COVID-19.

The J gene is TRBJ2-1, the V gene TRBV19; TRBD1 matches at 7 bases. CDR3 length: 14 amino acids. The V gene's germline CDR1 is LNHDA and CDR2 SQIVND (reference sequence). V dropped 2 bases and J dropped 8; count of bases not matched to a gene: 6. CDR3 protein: CASSIRQGVDEQFF. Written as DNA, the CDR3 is TGTGCCAGTAGTATACGACAGGGAGTTGATGAGCAGTTCTTC.

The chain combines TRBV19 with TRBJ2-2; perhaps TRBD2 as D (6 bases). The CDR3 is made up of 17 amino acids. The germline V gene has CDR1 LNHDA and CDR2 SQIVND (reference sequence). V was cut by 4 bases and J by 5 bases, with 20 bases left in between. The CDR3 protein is CASSKGRDSTPTGELFF. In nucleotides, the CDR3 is TGTGCCAGTAGTAAGGGAAGGGACTCGACTCCTACCGGGGAGCTGTTTTTT.

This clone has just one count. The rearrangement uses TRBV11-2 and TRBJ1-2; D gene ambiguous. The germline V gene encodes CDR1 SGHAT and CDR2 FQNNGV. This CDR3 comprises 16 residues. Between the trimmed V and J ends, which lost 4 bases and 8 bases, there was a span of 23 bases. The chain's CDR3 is CASSWGSFSGTGGYTF. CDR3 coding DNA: TGTGCCAGCAGCTGGGGATCGTTCTCGGGCACGGGGGGCTACACCTTC. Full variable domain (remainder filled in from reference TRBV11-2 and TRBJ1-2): EAGVAQSPRYKIIEKRQSVAFWCNPISGHATLYWYQQILGQGPKLLIQFQNNGVVDDSQLPKDRFSAERLKGVDSTLKIQPAKLEDSAVYLCASSWGSFSGTGGYTFGSGTRLTVV.

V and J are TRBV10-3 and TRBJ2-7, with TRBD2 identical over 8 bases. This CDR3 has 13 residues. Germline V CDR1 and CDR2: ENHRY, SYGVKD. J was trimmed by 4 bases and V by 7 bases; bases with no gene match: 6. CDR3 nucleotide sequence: TGTGCCATCAAGCGGGAGATGAGTTACGAGCAGTACTTC. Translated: CAIKREMSYEQYF.

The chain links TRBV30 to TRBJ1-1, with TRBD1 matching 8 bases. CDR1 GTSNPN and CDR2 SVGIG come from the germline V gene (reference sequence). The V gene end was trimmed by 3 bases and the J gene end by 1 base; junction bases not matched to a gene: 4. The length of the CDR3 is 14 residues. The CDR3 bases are TGTGCCTGGAGGGGGACAGGACCGAACACTGAAGCTTTCTTT. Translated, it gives CAWRGTGPNTEAFF.

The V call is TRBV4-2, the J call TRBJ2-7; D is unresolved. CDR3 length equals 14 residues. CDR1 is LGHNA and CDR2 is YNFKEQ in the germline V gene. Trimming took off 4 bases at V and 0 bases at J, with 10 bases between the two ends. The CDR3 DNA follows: TGTGCCAGCAGCCGCCCCGATAGCTCCTACGAGCAGTACTTC. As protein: CASSRPDSSYEQYF.

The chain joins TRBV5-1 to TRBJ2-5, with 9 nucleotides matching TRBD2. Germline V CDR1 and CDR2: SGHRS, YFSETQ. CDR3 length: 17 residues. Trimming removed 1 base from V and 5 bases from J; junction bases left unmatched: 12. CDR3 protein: CASSLSGSGSLGETQYF. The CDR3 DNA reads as TGCGCCAGCAGCTTGTCAGGTAGCGGGAGCCTAGGGGAGACCCAGTACTTC. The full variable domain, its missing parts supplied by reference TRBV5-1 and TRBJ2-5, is KAGVTQTPRYLIKTRGQQVTLSCSPISGHRSVSWYQQTPGQGLQFLFEYFSETQRNKGNFPGRFSGRQFSNSRSEMNVSTLELGDSALYLCASSLSGSGSLGETQYFGPGTRLLVL.

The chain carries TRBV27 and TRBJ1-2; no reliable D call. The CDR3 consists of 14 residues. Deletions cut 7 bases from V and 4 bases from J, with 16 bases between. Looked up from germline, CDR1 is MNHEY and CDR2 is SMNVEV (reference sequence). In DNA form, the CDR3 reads TGTGCCAGCACTCCCGATAGCCTATCCTATGGCTACACCTTC. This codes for CASTPDSLSYGYTF.

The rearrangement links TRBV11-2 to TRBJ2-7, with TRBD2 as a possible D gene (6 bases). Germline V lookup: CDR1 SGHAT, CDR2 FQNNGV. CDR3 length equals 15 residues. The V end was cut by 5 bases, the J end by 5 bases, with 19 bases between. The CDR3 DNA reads TGTGCCAGCAGCGCCCTTCGAACTAGCTTCCACGAGCAGTACTTC. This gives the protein CASSALRTSFHEQYF.